These 27 T cell receptor beta chains originate from one sample sequenced in a study of blood T cell repertoires in COVID-19. Some clones are missing from TCRdb's copy, which holds only in-frame ones; the method was immunoSEQ multiplex PCR. The sample has over 200,000 clones, roughly 87% seen once. Input material: peripheral blood. These receptors originate from a man aged 35 to 55 with active or convalescent COVID-19.

The chain recombines TRBV28 with TRBJ1-4, with TRBD1 matching over 7 bases. The CDR3 loop spans 14 amino acids. Germline V gene data show CDR1 as MDHEN and CDR2 as SYDVKM. Germline trimming cut 5 bases from V and 8 bases from J; bases unmatched to any gene: 8. The CDR3 nucleotides read TGTGCCAGCAGTCCAGGAGGGGGCCGGGAAAAACTGTTTTTT. Its protein product is CASSPGGGREKLFF.

This chain connects TRBV28 to TRBJ1-1; D is possibly TRBD1 (5 bases). CDR1 and CDR2 (germline): MDHEN, SYDVKM. Trimming took 1 base from V and 5 from J, leaving 11 bases between them. The CDR3 totals 14 residues. The CDR3 sequence is CASSLFQGGTEAFF. The CDR3 coding sequence is TGTGCCAGCAGTTTATTCCAGGGAGGGACTGAAGCTTTCTTT.

The rearrangement uses TRBV28 and TRBJ2-5; tentative D call: TRBD2 (7 bases). CDR3 length: 15 residues. V was trimmed by 6 bases and J by 1 base, leaving 15 bases between them. Germline CDR1 MDHEN, CDR2 SYDVKM. The CDR3 region is CASRGGGLSQETQYF. The CDR3 DNA reads as TGTGCCAGCAGAGGGGGGGGGCTAAGCCAAGAGACCCAGTACTTC.

The J gene is TRBJ1-1, the V gene TRBV3-1 (or the pseudogene TRBV3-2); weak D call: TRBD1 (5 bases). V was pared by 0 bases and J by 6 bases, with 17 bases between. From germline, CDR1 is LGHDT and CDR2 YNNKEL (reference sequence). This CDR3 is built from 16 residues. CDR3 protein: CASSQEVNIQGAEAFF. DNA of the CDR3: TGTGCCAGCAGCCAAGAGGTCAACATTCAGGGCGCTGAAGCTTTCTTT.

CDR3 residues: CSVETGSREKLFF. The CDR3, as DNA: TGCAGCGTTGAAACAGGGAGCCGCGAAAAACTGTTTTTT. The chain couples TRBV29-1 to TRBJ1-4; tentative D call: TRBD1 (6 bases). V lost 2 bases and J lost 8, with 12 bases in between. The CDR3 spans 13 residues. The germline gives CDR1 SQVTM, CDR2 ANQGSEA.

In its sample, this clone was seen a few times. The chain joins TRBV10-3 to TRBJ2-7; TRBD2 matches 9 bases. Trimming at V came to 2 bases and at J to 6 bases, leaving 5 bases not matched to a gene. CDR1 ENHRY and CDR2 SYGVKD come from the germline V gene. The CDR3 is made up of 14 amino acids. CDR3 DNA: TGTGCCATCAGTGAGGGCGGGGGGGCTGGCGAGCAGTACTTC. It translates to CAISEGGGAGEQYF.

J is TRBJ2-7 and V is TRBV20-1; TRBD1 is a possible D gene (5 bases). Germline CDR1 DFQATT, CDR2 SNEGSKA (reference sequence). V lost 6 bases and J lost 3, with 9 bases in between. The CDR3 consists of 11 residues. The CDR3 region is CSARALYEQYF. The CDR3 coding sequence is TGCAGTGCCAGGGCCCTCTACGAGCAGTACTTC.

V is TRBV7-3 and J is TRBJ1-1; 8 bases agree with TRBD1. Trimming at V came to 3 bases and at J to 7 bases, leaving 4 bases not matched to a gene. This CDR3 spans 13 amino acids. Germline assignment: CDR1 SGHTA and CDR2 FQGTGA. CDR3 DNA sequence: TGTGCCAGCAGCTTGACAGGGGCTGGTGAAGCTTTCTTT. Protein: CASSLTGAGEAFF.

This chain connects TRBV6-6 to TRBJ1-2; D is unresolved. Germline V gene sequence: CDR1 MNHNY, CDR2 SVGAGI (reference sequence). The CDR3 contains 13 residues. V was shortened by 0 bases and J by 5 bases, with 7 bases between the two germline ends. CDR3 DNA sequence: TGTGCCAGCAGTTACTCCTCCGTATATGGCTACACCTTC. Amino acid sequence: CASSYSSVYGYTF.

This chain links TRBV12-3 or TRBV12-4 with TRBJ1-6, with 9 bases identical to TRBD1. V was pared by 8 bases and J by 7 bases, with 3 bases of the junction left unmatched. CDR3 size: 13 residues. The CDR3: CASEDRGNSPLHF. CDR3 sequence (DNA): TGTGCCAGCGAGGACAGGGGAAATTCACCCCTCCACTTT.

This clone came up once. This CDR3 is CASSIGVARGTDTQYF. In DNA, the CDR3 is TGTGCCAGTAGTATAGGTGTGGCGCGGGGCACAGATACGCAGTATTTT. The chain couples TRBV19 to TRBJ2-3; TRBD2 might be the D (5 bases). CDR3 length equals 16 residues. Germline loops: CDR1 LNHDA, CDR2 SQIVND (reference sequence). V was pared by 1 base and J by 1 base, with 12 bases between.

This sequence joins TRBV6-1 and TRBJ2-1; tentatively, D is TRBD2 (6 bases). This CDR3 spans 15 amino acids. V was trimmed by 3 bases and J by 3 bases, leaving 12 bases between them. CDR1 is MNHNS and CDR2 is SASEGT in the germline V gene. CDR3 DNA sequence: TGTGCCAGCAGTGAGCGGGAATCATTCTACAATGAGCAGTTCTTC. It codes for CASSERESFYNEQFF.

The chain combines TRBV19 with TRBJ1-5, with D maybe TRBD1 (6 bases). V lost 4 bases and J lost 1, with 14 bases in between. This CDR3 spans 16 amino acids. Germline CDR1 is LNHDA and CDR2 is SQIVND (reference sequence). The CDR3 bases are TGTGCCAGTAGTACCCTAACAGGGTCCAGCAATCAGCCCCAGCATTTT. Residues: CASSTLTGSSNQPQHF.

The J gene is TRBJ1-3, the V gene TRBV3-1 (or the pseudogene TRBV3-2); D unresolved. V dropped 6 bases and J dropped 2 bases, with 14 bases sitting between them. This CDR3 is 15 amino acids long. Germline lookup yields CDR1 LGHDT and CDR2 YNNKEL (reference sequence). Here the CDR3 DNA reads TGTGCCAGCAGTCCTCCCTCGGTAGCTGGAAACACCATATATTTT. Translated: CASSPPSVAGNTIYF.

The CDR3 region has the DNA TGTGCCAGCAGTTTCCGCGGATACCTAGCCAAAAACATTCAGTACTTC. Protein product: CASSFRGYLAKNIQYF. The V gene is TRBV28, the J gene TRBJ2-4, with no clear D. The CDR3 has 16 amino acids. Trimming took off 3 bases at V and 0 bases at J, with 12 bases between the two ends. Per the germline V gene, CDR1 is MDHEN and CDR2 is SYDVKM.

This chain uses TRBV7-8 with TRBJ1-3; weak D call: TRBD1 (6 bases). This CDR3 has 16 residues. V lost 5 bases and J lost 4, with 18 bases in between. Looked up from germline, CDR1 is SGHVS and CDR2 is FQNEAQ. The CDR3 here is CASSQSGRTAGNTIYF. The CDR3 nucleotides read TGTGCCAGCAGCCAATCTGGTCGGACAGCCGGAAACACCATATATTTT.

The chain uses TRBV4-2 and TRBJ1-2; tentative D call: TRBD1 (6 bases). The CDR3 consists of 14 residues. CDR1 is LGHNA, CDR2 YNFKEQ, per germline. The ends were cut back, 4 bases at V and 3 bases at J, with 12 bases in the middle. CDR3 DNA sequence: TGTGCCAGCAGCCCTTCAGGGACATACTATGGCTACACCTTC. This translates into CASSPSGTYYGYTF.

This sequence joins TRBV5-1 and TRBJ1-2; no clear D gene. Germline CDR1 is SGHRS and CDR2 is YFSETQ. V lost 5 bases and J lost 1, with 9 bases in between. The length of the CDR3 is 13 residues. CDR3 loop: CASSIGVNYGYTF. Here the CDR3 DNA reads TGCGCCAGCAGTATCGGGGTTAACTATGGCTACACCTTC.

This clone has a single count. The V call is TRBV27, the J call TRBJ1-5, with D perhaps TRBD1 (5 bases). The germline V gene encodes CDR1 MNHEY and CDR2 SMNVEV (reference sequence). The length of the CDR3 is 16 residues. V was shortened by 2 bases and J by 2 bases, with 13 bases between the two germline ends. The DNA of the CDR3 is TGTGCCAGCAGTTTAAACGGGGGAGTAGGCAATCAGCCCCAGCATTTT. Amino acids: CASSLNGGVGNQPQHF.

The rearrangement uses TRBV7-9 and TRBJ1-5, with 7 bases identical to TRBD1. V dropped 4 bases and J dropped 5; count of bases not matched to a gene: 8. In germline, CDR1 is SEHNR, CDR2 FQNEAQ (reference sequence). This CDR3 is 15 amino acids long. This chain's CDR3 is CASSYWDSRDQPQHF. CDR3 DNA sequence: TGTGCCAGCAGCTACTGGGACAGCCGGGATCAGCCCCAGCATTTT.

The rearrangement links TRBV9 to TRBJ2-7; 13 bases fit TRBD2. With V trimmed by 4 bases and J by 3 bases, 1 base remained unmatched. Germline V gene data show CDR1 as SGDLS and CDR2 as YYNGEE. This CDR3 comprises 14 residues. DNA of the CDR3: TGTGCCAGCAGCAGGACTAGCGGGGGCTACGAGCAGTACTTC. Its translation is CASSRTSGGYEQYF.

The rearrangement links TRBV28 to TRBJ2-1; 11 nucleotides agree with TRBD1. CDR1 and CDR2 (germline): MDHEN, SYDVKM. This CDR3 is 15 amino acids long. Germline trimming cut 3 bases from V and 8 bases from J; bases unmatched to any gene: 6. CDR3 in amino acids: CASSFRTGGRYEQFF. The CDR3 nucleotides read TGTGCCAGCAGTTTCCGGACAGGGGGCAGATATGAGCAGTTCTTC.

The V call is TRBV10-1, the J call TRBJ2-3; a possible D gene is TRBD2 (6 bases). The CDR3 sequence is 15 residues long. Germline lookup yields CDR1 WNHNN and CDR2 SYGVQD (reference sequence). V dropped 6 bases and J dropped 5 bases, with 18 bases sitting between them. CDR3 nucleotide sequence: TGCGCCAGCAGGGCCGGAGAGGAGGGCAAAGATACGCAGTATTTT. This encodes CASRAGEEGKDTQYF.

V usage is TRBV18 and J usage is TRBJ1-2; no firm D call. V was clipped by 3 bases and J by 7 bases, with 15 bases between them. This CDR3 contains 14 residues. CDR1 is KGHSH, CDR2 LQKENI, per germline. Here the CDR3 DNA reads TGTGCCAGCTCACCGCAGAAAGAGGGTCTTGGCTACACCTTC. Protein: CASSPQKEGLGYTF.

V and J are TRBV28 and TRBJ1-1; D unclear. The CDR3 extends over 13 amino acids. The V gene lost 11 bases and the J gene lost 1 base, with 14 bases spanning the gap. Germline CDR1 and CDR2: MDHEN and SYDVKM. The CDR3 DNA is TGTGCCTCTGCTTGGAGGCGGAACACTGAAGCTTTCTTT. The encoded protein is CASAWRRNTEAFF.

This clone was observed a few times. V and J are TRBV5-1 and TRBJ1-2; 9 nucleotides align to TRBD1. The V gene's germline CDR1 is SGHRS and CDR2 YFSETQ. The CDR3 sequence is 16 residues long. Trimming cost V 0 bases and J 7 bases; bases outside gene matches: 10. Here the CDR3 DNA reads TGCGCCAGCAGCTTGGGACAGGGGGACCGTGACCCTGGCTACACCTTC. It translates to CASSLGQGDRDPGYTF.

CDR3 sequence (DNA): TGCGCCAGCAGCCAACAGGGTGATACGCAGTATTTT. Translation gives CASSQQGDTQYF. The V and J genes are TRBV4-1 and TRBJ2-3, with D perhaps TRBD1 (5 bases). The CDR3 is 12 amino acids. Trimming cost V 2 bases and J 6 bases, with 6 bases left between them. Germline V gene sequence: CDR1 MGHRA, CDR2 YSYEKL.